These T cell receptor beta chains were read from a single sample in a study of blood T cell repertoires in COVID-19. Libraries were prepared by immunoSEQ multiplex PCR; TCRdb keeps only in-frame clonotypes and omits some of them. The table has 150,000 to 200,000 clones, around 72% seen once. Sample: peripheral blood. The receptors were sampled from a woman over 75 with acute or convalescent COVID-19. Both conserved end residues are part of each CDR3. The D gene is left open where the match is weak.

TRBV7-2	.	TRBJ1-6	CASSLSRGARYNSPLHF
TRBV5-4	.	TRBJ1-2	CASRPDSLYGYTF
TRBV13	.	TRBJ2-3	CASSLNAGVTDTQYF
TRBV18	TRBD1	TRBJ2-6	CASSISGTGLSGANVLTF
TRBV7-9	.	TRBJ1-1	CASSPDSFMNTEAFF
TRBV4-2	TRBD2	TRBJ2-1	CASSRGSLGSGGSYNEQFF
TRBV25-1	.	TRBJ2-3	CASSGTVPTTDTQYF
TRBV19	TRBD1	TRBJ2-5	CASSLGQGALETQYF
TRBV18	.	TRBJ1-5	CASSPSGGNQPQHF
TRBV5-1	TRBD2	TRBJ2-3	CASSEIAGGSTDTQYF
TRBV5-4	.	TRBJ2-1	CASSFGGGDEQFF
TRBV4-2	.	TRBJ2-5	CASSQGSQETQYF
TRBV2	.	TRBJ1-6	CARRQDNSPLHF
TRBV7-9	TRBD2	TRBJ2-3	CASSPNRLAGGTDTQYF
TRBV2	.	TRBJ1-2	CASKLTRDKNYGYTF
TRBV29-1	.	TRBJ1-2	CSVGLDSWSYTF
TRBV9	.	TRBJ2-5	CASTGVEETQYF
TRBV28	.	TRBJ1-5	CASITGRGSQPQHF
TRBV6-2/TRBV6-3	.	TRBJ2-5	CASSSPLARYEETQYF
TRBV19	.	TRBJ2-3	CATSRRVFAGRRDADTQYF
TRBV28	.	TRBJ2-7	CASSGHGPTYEQYF
TRBV2	TRBD1	TRBJ2-1	CASRGQVHNEQFF
TRBV6-5	.	TRBJ2-7	CASKDSGAYEQYF
TRBV28	TRBD1	TRBJ1-5	CASSFSRQGRNQPQHF
TRBV15	.	TRBJ2-6	CATSREGSPSGANVLTF
TRBV14	.	TRBJ1-4	CASSQDPTDEKLFF
TRBV23-1	TRBD1	TRBJ1-1	CASISRGEAEAFF
TRBV28	.	TRBJ2-3	CASSFGGSRHTQYF
TRBV6-5	TRBD2	TRBJ2-2	CASLAGAANTGELFF
TRBV10-3	.	TRBJ1-1	CAISETGEAFF
TRBV5-5	.	TRBJ1-2	CASSLDTFQGTYGYTF
TRBV28	TRBD1	TRBJ1-4	CASTAPGTGNEKLFF
TRBV6-5	TRBD2	TRBJ2-7	CASSYSGTTTYEQYF
TRBV28	.	TRBJ2-7	CASSLVRGPYEQYF
TRBV24-1	.	TRBJ1-2	CATSQGSYGYTF
TRBV6-6	TRBD2	TRBJ2-1	CASSHPLTSGRVNEQFF
TRBV6-5	.	TRBJ2-1	CASSYQPTGSYNEQFF
TRBV6-5	TRBD2	TRBJ2-3	CASSSSGTSTDTQYF
TRBV10-2	.	TRBJ1-1	CASSHREGPSAEAFF
TRBV28	TRBD2	TRBJ2-1	CASSPSLAGTYNEQFF
TRBV5-1	TRBD2	TRBJ2-3	CASSNGLAGGTDTQYF
TRBV23-1	.	TRBJ2-6	CASSQSAGFSSGANVLTF
TRBV10-3	TRBD2	TRBJ2-1	CATHSGSNEQFF
TRBV6-2/TRBV6-3	TRBD2	TRBJ2-3	CASSYSTRGGRGTDTQYF